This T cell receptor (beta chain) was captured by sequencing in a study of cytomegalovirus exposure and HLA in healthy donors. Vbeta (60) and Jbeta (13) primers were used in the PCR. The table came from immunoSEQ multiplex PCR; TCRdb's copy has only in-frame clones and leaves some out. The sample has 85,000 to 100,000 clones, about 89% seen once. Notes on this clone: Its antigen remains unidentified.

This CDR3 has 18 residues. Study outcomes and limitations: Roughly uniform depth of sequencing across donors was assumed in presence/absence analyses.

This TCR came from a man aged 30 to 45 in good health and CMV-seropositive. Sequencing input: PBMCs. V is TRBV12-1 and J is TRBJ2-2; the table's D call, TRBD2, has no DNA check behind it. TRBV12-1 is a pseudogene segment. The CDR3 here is CASSFGASGRSGTGELFF. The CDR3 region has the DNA TGTGCCAGCAGCTTTGGGGCTAGCGGGAGGTCGGGCACCGGGGAGCTGTTTTTT.